The 13 T cell receptor beta chains below come from one sample, sequenced in a study of cytomegalovirus exposure and HLA in healthy donors. The PCR employed 60 Vbeta primers together with 13 Jbeta primers. Generated by immunoSEQ multiplex PCR, the TCRdb table keeps only in-frame clones and is missing some. This sample yields about 80,000 clones, of which approximately 62% are seen a single time; 4% to 4.5% belongs to the top ten. Sequenced material: PBMCs. The receptors shown here come from a male donor in good health and CMV-seropositive.

The rearrangement uses TRBV5-1 and TRBJ1-1; D might be TRBD1 (6 bases). V lost 1 base to trimming and J lost 4 bases, with 8 bases between them. This CDR3 is built from 13 residues. Germline CDR1 reads SGHRS; CDR2 reads YFSETQ. The CDR3 here is CASSLTGRTEAFF. The CDR3 nucleotides read TGCGCCAGCAGCTTGACAGGGCGCACTGAAGCTTTCTTT.

This chain connects TRBV7-2 to TRBJ1-1; tentative D call: TRBD1 (5 bases). V lost 4 bases and J lost 2, with 11 bases in between. CDR1 and CDR2 (germline): SGHTA, FQGNSA. This CDR3 spans 14 amino acids. CDR3 nucleotides: TGTGCCAGCAGCTACGGACACTTCAACACTGAAGCTTTCTTT. This translates into CASSYGHFNTEAFF.

V is TRBV2 and J is TRBJ1-1, with TRBD1 matching over 7 bases. The junction had 0 bases not matched to a gene; V was cut back by 0 bases and J by 8 bases. From germline, CDR1 is SNHLY and CDR2 FYNNEI. The CDR3 loop spans 12 amino acids. CDR3 residues: CASSEADREAFF. DNA of the CDR3: TGTGCCAGCAGTGAAGCGGACAGGGAAGCTTTCTTT.

To note about this clone: The sample carries other DNA sequences with the same CDR3. This chain uses TRBV6-5 with TRBJ2-5; the match to TRBD1 covers 12 bases. The V gene end was trimmed by 2 bases and the J gene end by 5 bases; junction bases not matched to a gene: 0. Looked up from germline, CDR1 is MNHEY and CDR2 is SVGAGI. This CDR3 has 14 residues. The CDR3 is CASSYGTGGETQYF. The DNA of the CDR3 is TGTGCCAGCAGTTACGGGACAGGGGGCGAGACCCAGTACTTC.

This chain connects TRBV25-1 to TRBJ1-2; 9 nucleotides match TRBD1. Germline V gene data show CDR1 as MGHDK and CDR2 as SYGVNS. The CDR3 totals 11 residues. V dropped 6 bases and J dropped 7; count of bases not matched to a gene: 0. In DNA form, the CDR3 reads TGTGCCAGCAGGGGACAGGGTGGCTACACCTTC. Protein product: CASRGQGGYTF.

The count of this clone is one. The V and J genes are TRBV29-1 and TRBJ2-7, with 10 bases matching TRBD2. Germline V gene lookup returns CDR1 SQVTM and CDR2 ANQGSEA. The CDR3 spans 13 residues. With V trimmed by 5 bases and J by 3 bases, 4 bases remained unmatched. The CDR3 coding sequence is TGCAGCGTTTCTAGCGGGGGTCACTACGAGCAGTACTTC. Protein product: CSVSSGGHYEQYF.

A few counts support this clone. This chain's CDR3 is CASSGVTTSGLYEQYF. CDR3 bases: TGTGCCAGCAGCGGAGTTACGACTAGCGGGTTGTACGAGCAGTACTTC. The chain employs TRBV5-6 and TRBJ2-7; 10 positions agree with TRBD2. CDR1 and CDR2 from the germline V gene are SGHDT and YYEEEE. The V segment lost 4 bases and the J segment 4 bases; nucleotides outside the gene matches: 11. There are 16 residues in the CDR3.

This clone occurred a few times. The V call is TRBV10-3, the J call TRBJ1-2, with 9 bases lining up with TRBD1. There are 12 residues in the CDR3. J lost 8 bases, V lost 6 bases, and 4 bases had no gene match. Germline V gene sequence: CDR1 ENHRY, CDR2 SYGVKD. For the CDR3, the DNA is TGTGCCATCAGCACAGGGGGCATCGGCTACACCTTC. Its translation: CAISTGGIGYTF.

In this sample, this clone turned up a few times. V gene TRBV27 combines with J gene TRBJ2-7; TRBD2 matches at 12 bases. The germline V gene encodes CDR1 MNHEY and CDR2 SMNVEV (reference sequence). This CDR3 spans 18 amino acids. V lost 5 bases, J lost 2 bases, and 13 bases stayed unmatched. The CDR3 DNA reads as TGTGCCAGCAGTCCCATGGGACTAGCGGGTAGGATCACCTACGAGCAGTACTTC. Translating it yields CASSPMGLAGRITYEQYF.

This clone was found a few times. The chain couples TRBV18 to TRBJ1-4; TRBD1 is a possible D gene (6 bases). V dropped 3 bases and J dropped 4 bases, with 9 bases sitting between them. The CDR3 runs to 14 residues. Per germline, CDR1 KGHSH and CDR2 LQKENI. CDR3 amino acids: CASSPQGINEKLFF. DNA of the CDR3: TGTGCCAGCTCACCTCAGGGGATTAATGAAAAACTGTTTTTT.

The chain uses TRBV29-1 and TRBJ1-2; D is perhaps TRBD1 (5 bases). There are 16 residues in the CDR3. The V gene's germline CDR1 is SQVTM and CDR2 ANQGSEA. Trimming stripped 4 bases from V and 4 bases from J, with 22 bases between. CDR3 DNA sequence: TGCAGCGTTGTTACCCACCACCAAGGGACTAGCTATGGCTACACCTTC. Translation gives CSVVTHHQGTSYGYTF.

The chain couples TRBV5-1 to TRBJ1-6, with D possibly matching TRBD1 (5 bases). Deletions cut 0 bases from V and 7 bases from J, with 14 bases between. The CDR3 has 16 residues. Germline V gene data show CDR1 as SGHRS and CDR2 as YFSETQ. The CDR3 DNA sequence: TGCGCCAGCAGCTTGGGGGGCCGCGAAGAGAATTCACCCCTCCACTTT. It translates to CASSLGGREENSPLHF.

The sample holds a few counts of this clone. The V call is TRBV6-6, the J call TRBJ2-1; D is undetermined. The V and J ends lost 2 bases and 9 bases respectively, with 11 bases between them. Germline V gene lookup returns CDR1 MNHNY and CDR2 SVGAGI (reference sequence). This CDR3 is 13 amino acids long. CDR3 bases: TGTGCCAGCAGTTACGACTTCCTAGGTGAGCAGTTCTTC. Translation: CASSYDFLGEQFF.